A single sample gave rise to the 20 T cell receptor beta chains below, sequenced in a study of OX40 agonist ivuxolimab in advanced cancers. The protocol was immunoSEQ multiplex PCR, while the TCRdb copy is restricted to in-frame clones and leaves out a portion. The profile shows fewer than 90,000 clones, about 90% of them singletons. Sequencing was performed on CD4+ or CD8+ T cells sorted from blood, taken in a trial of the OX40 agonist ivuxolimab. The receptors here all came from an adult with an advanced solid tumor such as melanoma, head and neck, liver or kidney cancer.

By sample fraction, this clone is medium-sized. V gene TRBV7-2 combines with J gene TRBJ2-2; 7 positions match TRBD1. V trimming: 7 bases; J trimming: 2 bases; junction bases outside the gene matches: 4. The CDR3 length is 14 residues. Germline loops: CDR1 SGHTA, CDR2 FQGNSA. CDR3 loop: CASNRDSNTGELFF. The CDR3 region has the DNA TGTGCCAGCAACCGGGACAGTAACACCGGGGAGCTGTTTTTT. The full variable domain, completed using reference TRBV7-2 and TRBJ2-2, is GAGVSQSPSNKVTEKGKDVELRCDPISGHTALYWYRQSLGQGLEFLIYFQGNSAPDKSGLPSDRFSAERTGGSVSTLTIQRTQQEDSAVYLCASNRDSNTGELFFGEGSRLTVL.

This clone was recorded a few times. CDR3 in amino acids: CATRPGAAEKLFF. CDR3 nucleotides: TGTGCCACCCGTCCGGGGGCAGCAGAAAAACTGTTTTTT. The V call is TRBV28, the J call TRBJ1-4, with D perhaps TRBD1 (6 bases). Trimming removed 10 bases from V and 8 bases from J, with 17 bases in between. The CDR3 consists of 13 residues. Germline CDR1 is MDHEN and CDR2 is SYDVKM. Together with reference TRBV28 and TRBJ1-4, the CDR3 gives the full variable domain: DVKVTQSSRYLVKRTGEKVFLECVQDMDHENMFWYRQDPGLGLRLIYFSYDVKMKEKGDIPEGYSVSREKKERFSLILESASTNQTSMYLCATRPGAAEKLFFGSGTQLSVL.

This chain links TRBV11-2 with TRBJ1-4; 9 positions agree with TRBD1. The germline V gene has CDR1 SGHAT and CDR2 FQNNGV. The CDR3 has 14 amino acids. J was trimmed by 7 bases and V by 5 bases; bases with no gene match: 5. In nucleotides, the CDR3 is TGTGCCAGCAGCGGGGACAGGGCCAGTGAAAAACTGTTTTTT. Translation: CASSGDRASEKLFF.

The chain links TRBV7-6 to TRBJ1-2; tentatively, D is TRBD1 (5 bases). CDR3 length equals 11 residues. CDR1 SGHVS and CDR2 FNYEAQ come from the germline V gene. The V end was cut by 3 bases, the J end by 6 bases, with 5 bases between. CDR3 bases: TGTGCCAGCAGCTTGACAGATGGCTACACCTTC. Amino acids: CASSLTDGYTF.

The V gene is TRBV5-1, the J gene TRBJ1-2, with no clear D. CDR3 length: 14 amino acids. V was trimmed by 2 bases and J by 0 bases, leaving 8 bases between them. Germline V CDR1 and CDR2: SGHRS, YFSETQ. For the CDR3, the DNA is TGCGCCAGCAGCTTAGACGCGACTAACTATGGCTACACCTTC. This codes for CASSLDATNYGYTF.

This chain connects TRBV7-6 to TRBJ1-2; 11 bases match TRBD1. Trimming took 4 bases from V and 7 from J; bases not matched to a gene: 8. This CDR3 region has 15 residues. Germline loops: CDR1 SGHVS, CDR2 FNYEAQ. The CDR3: CASSSRDRGVRGYTF. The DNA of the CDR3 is TGTGCCAGCAGCTCCCGGGACAGGGGGGTCCGTGGCTACACCTTC. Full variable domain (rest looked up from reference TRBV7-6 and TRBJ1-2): GAGVSQSPRYKVTKRGQDVALRCDPISGHVSLYWYRQALGQGPEFLTYFNYEAQQDKSGLPNDRFSAERPEGSISTLTIQRTEQRDSAMYRCASSSRDRGVRGYTFGSGTRLTVV.

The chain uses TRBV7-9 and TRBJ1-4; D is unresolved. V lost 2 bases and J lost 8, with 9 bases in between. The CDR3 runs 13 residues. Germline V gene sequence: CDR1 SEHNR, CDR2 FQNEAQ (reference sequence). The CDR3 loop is CASSLYSGEKLFF. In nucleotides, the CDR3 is TGTGCCAGCAGCTTATACTCCGGGGAAAAACTGTTTTTT. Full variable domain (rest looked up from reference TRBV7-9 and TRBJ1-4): DTGVSQNPRHKITKRGQNVTFRCDPISEHNRLYWYRQTLGQGPEFLTYFQNEAQLEKSRLLSDRFSAERPKGSFSTLEIQRTEQGDSAMYLCASSLYSGEKLFFGSGTQLSVL.

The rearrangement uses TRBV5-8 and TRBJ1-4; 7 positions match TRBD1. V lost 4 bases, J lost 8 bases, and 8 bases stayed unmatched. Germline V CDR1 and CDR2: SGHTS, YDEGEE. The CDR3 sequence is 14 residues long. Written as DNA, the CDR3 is TGTGCCAGCAGCCACGGACAGGTGGGGGAAAAACTGTTTTTT. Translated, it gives CASSHGQVGEKLFF.

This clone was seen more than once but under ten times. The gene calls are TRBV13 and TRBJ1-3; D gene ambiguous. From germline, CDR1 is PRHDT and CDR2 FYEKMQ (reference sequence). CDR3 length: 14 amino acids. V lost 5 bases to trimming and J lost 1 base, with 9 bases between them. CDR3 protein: CASSPRASGNTIYF. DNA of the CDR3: TGTGCCAGCAGCCCCCGTGCGTCTGGAAACACCATATATTTT.

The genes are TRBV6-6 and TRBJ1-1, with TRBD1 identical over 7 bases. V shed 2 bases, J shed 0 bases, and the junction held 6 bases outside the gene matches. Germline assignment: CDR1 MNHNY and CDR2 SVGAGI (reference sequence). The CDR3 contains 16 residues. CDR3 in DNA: TGTGCCAGCAGTTACCCCCGACAGGGATTGAACACTGAAGCTTTCTTT. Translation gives CASSYPRQGLNTEAFF.

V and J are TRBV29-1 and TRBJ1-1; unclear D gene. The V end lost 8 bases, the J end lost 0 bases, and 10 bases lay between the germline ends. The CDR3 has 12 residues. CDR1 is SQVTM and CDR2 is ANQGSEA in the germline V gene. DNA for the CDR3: TGCAGCTTTCAAAGGGTGAACACTGAAGCTTTCTTT. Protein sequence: CSFQRVNTEAFF.

This CDR3 reads CASSRTDRGYTF. CDR3 DNA sequence: TGTGCCAGCTCTAGGACAGATCGGGGCTACACCTTC. The V gene is TRBV28, the J gene TRBJ1-2, with D possibly being TRBD1 (6 bases). V lost 8 bases and J lost 8, with 15 bases in between. Germline CDR1 and CDR2: MDHEN and SYDVKM. The CDR3 covers 12 residues.

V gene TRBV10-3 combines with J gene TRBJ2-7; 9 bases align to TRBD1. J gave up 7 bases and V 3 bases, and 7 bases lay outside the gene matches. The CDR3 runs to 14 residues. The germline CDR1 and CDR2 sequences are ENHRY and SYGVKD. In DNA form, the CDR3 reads TGTGCCATCAGTGACTCATATGGACAGGGGGAGCAGTACTTC. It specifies CAISDSYGQGEQYF.

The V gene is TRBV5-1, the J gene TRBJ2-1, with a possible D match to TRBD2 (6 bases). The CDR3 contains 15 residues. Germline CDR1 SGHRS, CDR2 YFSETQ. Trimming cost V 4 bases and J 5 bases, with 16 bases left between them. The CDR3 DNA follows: TGCGCCAGCAGCCTAACCGGGACTGGTGACAATGAGCAGTTCTTC. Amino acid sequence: CASSLTGTGDNEQFF.

This CDR3 is CASSLVAGERTQYF. The CDR3 bases are TGTGCCAGCAGCTTAGTGGCGGGAGAACGTACGCAGTATTTT. The rearrangement links TRBV7-9 to TRBJ2-3, with TRBD2 identical over 7 bases. CDR3 length: 14 residues. Looked up from germline, CDR1 is SEHNR and CDR2 is FQNEAQ (reference sequence). V shed 1 base, J shed 8 bases, and the junction held 6 bases outside the gene matches.

This CDR3 reads CASSFQGGSPLHF. As DNA, the CDR3 is TGTGCCAGCAGTTTTCAGGGGGGGTCACCCCTCCACTTT. The chain couples TRBV6-5 to TRBJ1-6, with 7 bases identical to TRBD1. Germline assignment: CDR1 MNHEY and CDR2 SVGAGI. The length of the CDR3 is 13 residues. The trim removed 4 bases at V and 10 bases at J, leaving 4 bases unmatched.

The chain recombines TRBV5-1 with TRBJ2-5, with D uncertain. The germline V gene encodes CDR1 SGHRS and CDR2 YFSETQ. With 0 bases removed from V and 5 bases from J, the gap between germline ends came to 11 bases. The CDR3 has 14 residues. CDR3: CASSLAPPQETQYF. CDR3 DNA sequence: TGCGCCAGCAGCTTGGCCCCTCCCCAGGAGACCCAGTACTTC. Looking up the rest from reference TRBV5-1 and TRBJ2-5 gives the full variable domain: KAGVTQTPRYLIKTRGQQVTLSCSPISGHRSVSWYQQTPGQGLQFLFEYFSETQRNKGNFPGRFSGRQFSNSRSEMNVSTLELGDSALYLCASSLAPPQETQYFGPGTRLLVL.

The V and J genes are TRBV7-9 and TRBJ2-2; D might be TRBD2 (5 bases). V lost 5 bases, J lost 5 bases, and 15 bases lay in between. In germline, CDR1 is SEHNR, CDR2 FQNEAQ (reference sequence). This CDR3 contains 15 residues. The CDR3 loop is CASSPQTTLTGELFF. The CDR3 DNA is TGTGCCAGCAGCCCTCAGACTACTCTTACCGGGGAGCTGTTTTTT.

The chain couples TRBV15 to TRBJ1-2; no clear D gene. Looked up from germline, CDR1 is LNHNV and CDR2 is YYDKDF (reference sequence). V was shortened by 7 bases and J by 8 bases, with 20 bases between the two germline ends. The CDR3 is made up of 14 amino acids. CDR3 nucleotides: TGTGCCACCACCACGGGAGGGATCGGGTTCGGCTACACCTTC. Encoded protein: CATTTGGIGFGYTF.

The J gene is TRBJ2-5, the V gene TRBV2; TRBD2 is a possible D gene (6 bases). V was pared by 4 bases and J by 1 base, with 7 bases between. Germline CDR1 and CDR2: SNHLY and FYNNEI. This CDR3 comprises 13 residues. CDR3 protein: CASSGGLQETQYF. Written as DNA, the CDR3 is TGTGCCAGCAGTGGGGGACTCCAAGAGACCCAGTACTTC.